A single sample is the source of the 15 T cell receptor beta chains below, sequenced in a study of T cells in Graves' hyperthyroidism and ophthalmopathy. TCR beta CDR3 region amplification was performed from RNA transcripts. HTBI primers were used for first-round RT-PCR of the TCR CDR3. MiXCR, run by TCRdb on the multiplex PCR reads, gives a single entry per CDR3 protein. The sample includes a few hundred thousand distinct CDR3 sequences, approximately 44% of them seen just once. Material for sequencing was peripheral blood or thyroid tissue (not recorded which). These receptors were taken from a woman aged 18-29 years with Graves' hyperthyroidism.

The chain links TRBV5-1 to TRBJ2-7, with TRBD2 matching over 7 bases. The V segment lost 6 bases and the J segment 6 bases; nucleotides outside the gene matches: 12. The CDR3 contains 14 residues. Germline V CDR1 and CDR2: SGHRS, YFSETQ. Here the CDR3 reads CASTSWGGTLEQYF. The CDR3 DNA is TGCGCCAGCACCTCGTGGGGGGGAACCCTCGAGCAGTACTTC.

At least ten counts were recorded for this clonotype. The chain joins TRBV12-3 or TRBV12-4 to TRBJ1-2; D is unclear. V shed 3 bases and J shed 0 bases, with 8 bases lying between them. The CDR3 consists of 14 residues. The CDR3 reads CASSFFGSNYGYTF. CDR3 coding DNA: TGTGCCAGCAGTTTCTTCGGCTCTAACTATGGCTACACCTTC.

This clonotype was detected many times. The rearrangement joins TRBV7-2 to TRBJ2-5, with 8 bases matching TRBD1. Trimming cost V 1 base and J 1 base; bases outside gene matches: 8. Germline assignment: CDR1 SGHTA and CDR2 FQGNSA. CDR3 length: 17 amino acids. In nucleotides, the CDR3 is TGTGCCAGCAGCTTAGAGGGGACAGGTGCGCCCCAAGAGACCCAGTACTTC. Encoded protein: CASSLEGTGAPQETQYF.

The sample holds many counts of this clonotype. The chain employs TRBV5-5 and TRBJ1-6, with D possibly TRBD1 on 6 matching bases. Germline CDR1 SGHKS, CDR2 YYEKEE (reference sequence). This CDR3 has 15 residues. V lost 3 bases and J lost 7, with 14 bases in between. The CDR3 sequence is CASSSNRVWNSPLHF. As DNA, the CDR3 is TGTGCCAGCAGCTCCAACAGGGTATGGAATTCACCCCTCCACTTT.

This clonotype was detected ten times or more. The chain recombines TRBV27 with TRBJ2-7, with D hard to call. The CDR3 is made up of 13 amino acids. Germline V gene sequence: CDR1 MNHEY, CDR2 SMNVEV (reference sequence). V gave up 3 bases and J gave up 6 bases, with 12 bases separating them. In DNA form, the CDR3 reads TGTGCCAGCAGTTTTCACTTTAGGTCCGAGCAGTACTTC. Residues: CASSFHFRSEQYF.

Regarding this clonotype: This may come from a read error, since a much larger clone is one base off. This chain joins TRBV4-1 and TRBJ1-1; D gene ambiguous. Germline CDR1 is MGHRA and CDR2 is YSYEKL. The CDR3 extends over 15 amino acids. Deletions cut 4 bases from V and 4 bases from J, with 16 bases between. The CDR3 bases are TGCGCCAGCAGCCGCCCCGGACTAAAGAGCACTGAAGCTTTCTTT. Translation: CASSRPGLKSTEAFF.

The J gene is TRBJ1-5, the V gene TRBV19; D call uncertain. Between the trimmed V and J ends, which lost 3 bases and 2 bases, there was a span of 2 bases. This CDR3 has 12 amino acids. The germline V gene encodes CDR1 LNHDA and CDR2 SQIVND (reference sequence). The CDR3: CASSMRNQPQHF. The CDR3 bases are TGTGCCAGTAGTATGCGCAATCAGCCCCAGCATTTT. The full variable domain, in which reference TRBV19 and TRBJ1-5 provide the parts outside the CDR3, is DGGITQSPKYLFRKEGQNVTLSCEQNLNHDAMYWYRQDPGQGLRLIYYSQIVNDFQKGDIAEGYSVSREKKESFPLTVTSAQKNPTAFYLCASSMRNQPQHFGDGTRLSIL.

This clonotype was seen repeatedly, ten times or more. The chain uses TRBV27 and TRBJ2-5; D is unclear. The CDR3 is 13 amino acids. The germline gives CDR1 MNHEY, CDR2 SMNVEV (reference sequence). Trimming cost V 3 bases and J 4 bases, with 9 bases left between them. CDR3 region: CASSLNQRETQYF. As DNA, the CDR3 is TGTGCCAGCAGTTTGAATCAGCGAGAGACCCAGTACTTC.

This clonotype was found many times. The rearrangement joins TRBV29-1 to TRBJ2-7, with TRBD2 matching over 10 bases. Germline V gene data show CDR1 as SQVTM and CDR2 as ANQGSEA. CDR3 length: 14 amino acids. V lost 5 bases, J lost 1 base, and 5 bases stayed unmatched. The CDR3 region has the DNA TGCAGCGTTACCGGGACTAGCGCGTCCTACGAGCAGTACTTC. It is translated as CSVTGTSASYEQYF.

The table lists this clonotype with a few counts. A much larger clonotype is one base distant, so this may be a read error. The rearrangement uses TRBV13 and TRBJ2-7; D is ambiguous. CDR1 and CDR2 from the germline V gene are PRHDT and FYEKMQ (reference sequence). Trimming stripped 0 bases from V and 2 bases from J, with 8 bases between. This CDR3 is 14 amino acids long. The CDR3 sequence is CASSLGNSTYEQYF. The CDR3 DNA reads as TGTGCCAGCAGCTTAGGGAACAGCACCTACGAGCAGTACTTC.

This clonotype was seen only a few times. The chain joins TRBV30 to TRBJ1-1; no definite D call. V was trimmed by 4 bases and J by 6 bases, leaving 12 bases between them. CDR1 is GTSNPN and CDR2 is SVGIG in the germline V gene (reference sequence). The CDR3 has 12 amino acids. The CDR3 here is CAWIKVAPEAFF. CDR3 in DNA: TGTGCCTGGATTAAGGTGGCGCCTGAAGCTTTCTTT. The whole variable domain, remainder taken from reference TRBV30 and TRBJ1-1, is SQTIHQWPATLVQPVGSPLSLECTVEGTSNPNLYWYRQAAGRGLQLLFYSVGIGQISSEVPQNLSASRPQDRQFILSSKKLLLSDSGFYLCAWIKVAPEAFFGQGTRLTVV.

As concerns this clonotype: It may be a read error: a sequence one base away is much more abundant. The V gene is TRBV12-3 or TRBV12-4, the J gene TRBJ2-2; 8 positions agree with TRBD2. V lost 10 bases, J lost 6 bases, and 10 bases stayed unmatched. The CDR3 is 14 residues long. CDR3 nucleotides: TGTGCCACCAGACCAGCGGGAGTCGCCGGGGAGCTGTTTTTT. Translating it yields CATRPAGVAGELFF.

The chain is built from TRBV12-3 or TRBV12-4 and TRBJ1-4; the match to TRBD1 covers 8 bases. V was clipped by 5 bases and J by 14 bases; unmatched bases: 10. The CDR3 spans 13 residues. The CDR3 loop reads CASSHDRGHQLFF. The CDR3 bases are TGTGCCAGCAGTCATGACAGGGGTCATCAGCTGTTTTTT.

This clonotype was found many times. This chain links TRBV28 with TRBJ2-6; D is unclear. The CDR3 sequence is 14 residues long. Germline CDR1 MDHEN, CDR2 SYDVKM. V was trimmed by 5 bases and J by 3 bases, leaving 8 bases between them. The CDR3 DNA sequence: TGTGCCAGCAGTGAGATAATTGGGGCCAACGTCCTGACTTTC. Its protein is CASSEIIGANVLTF.

Ten or more counts support this clonotype. The chain carries TRBV6-6 and TRBJ2-2, with a weak D call TRBD1 (5 bases). V lost 2 bases and J lost 7, with 17 bases in between. CDR1 is MNHNY and CDR2 is SVGAGI in the germline V gene (reference sequence). CDR3 size: 16 residues. The CDR3 sequence: CASSYGADRRSGELFF. CDR3 DNA sequence: TGTGCCAGCAGTTACGGGGCAGACCGGCGTAGCGGGGAGCTGTTTTTT.